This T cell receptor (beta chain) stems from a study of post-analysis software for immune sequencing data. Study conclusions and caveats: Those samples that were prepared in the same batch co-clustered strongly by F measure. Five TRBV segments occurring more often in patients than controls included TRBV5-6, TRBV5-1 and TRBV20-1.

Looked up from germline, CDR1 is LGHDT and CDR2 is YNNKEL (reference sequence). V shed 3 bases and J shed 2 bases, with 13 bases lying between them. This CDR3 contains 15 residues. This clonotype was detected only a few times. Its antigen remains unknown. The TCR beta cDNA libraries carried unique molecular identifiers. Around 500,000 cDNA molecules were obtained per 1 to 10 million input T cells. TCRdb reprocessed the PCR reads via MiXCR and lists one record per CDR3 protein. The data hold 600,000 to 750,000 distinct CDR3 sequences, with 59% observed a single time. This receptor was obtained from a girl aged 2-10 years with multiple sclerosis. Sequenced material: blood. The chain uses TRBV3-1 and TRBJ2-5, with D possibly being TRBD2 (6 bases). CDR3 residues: CASSHGPGGQETQYF. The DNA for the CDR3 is TGTGCCAGCAGCCACGGTCCCGGGGGACAAGAGACCCAGTACTTC.